This T cell receptor (beta chain) was documented in a study of graft-versus-host responses after intestinal transplantation. Study information: Grafts that recipients had were multivisceral, liver-intestinal, or isolated intestinal transplants. Tacrolimus and steroids were given for around three years to all recipients after anti-thymocyte globulin induction.

TCRdb keeps only in-frame clones here, not all; method: immunoSEQ multiplex PCR. The data contain 65,000 to 100,000 clones, roughly 90% of them singletons. The V gene's germline CDR1 is LNHDA and CDR2 SQIVND (reference sequence). Deletions cut 1 base from V and 0 bases from J, with 7 bases between. There are 15 residues in the CDR3. Study findings and constraints: Marrow from the recipient contained GvH clones, some of which had appeared first in ileum or blood.

Points on this clone: Its antigen is still unknown.

The sample in question was unstimulated CD8+ T cells sorted from spleen or lymph node cells, obtained before transplant. V is TRBV19 and J is TRBJ1-3; D not resolved. The clonotype originates from a human donor who was the organ donor for an intestinal transplant. The CDR3 DNA reads TGTGCCAGTAGTATAGGCGCATTCTCTGGAAACACCATATATTTT. This encodes CASSIGAFSGNTIYF.